The entry below describes one T cell receptor beta chain. The data derive from a study of PD-L1 blockade in urothelial cancer. At the level of the study: Patients initiated atezolizumab around 2014 at 1,200 mg intravenously every 3 weeks.

Here immunoSEQ multiplex PCR was the method, and the copy in TCRdb shows in-frame clones only, minus some. In the table there are around 50,000 clones, approximately 86% of which are singletons. Germline values: CDR1 SGHTA, CDR2 FQGNSA. V was clipped by 0 bases and J by 2 bases, with 17 bases between them. The CDR3 consists of 17 residues. Specified time point: peripheral blood 6 weeks after treatment start. Per patient, between 1 and 8 samples were collected at pretreatment and on-treatment time points. The TCR was taken from a man in his fifties with urothelial cancer. This rearrangement joins TRBV7-2 to TRBJ2-7; the D gene is possibly TRBD1 (6 bases). The input for sequencing was PBMCs, taken around atezolizumab (anti-PD-L1) treatment. CDR3 coding DNA: TGTGCCAGCAGCTTAGCGTCTACAGGGCGTGGGGCCTACGAGCAGTACTTC. Translated, it gives CASSLASTGRGAYEQYF.